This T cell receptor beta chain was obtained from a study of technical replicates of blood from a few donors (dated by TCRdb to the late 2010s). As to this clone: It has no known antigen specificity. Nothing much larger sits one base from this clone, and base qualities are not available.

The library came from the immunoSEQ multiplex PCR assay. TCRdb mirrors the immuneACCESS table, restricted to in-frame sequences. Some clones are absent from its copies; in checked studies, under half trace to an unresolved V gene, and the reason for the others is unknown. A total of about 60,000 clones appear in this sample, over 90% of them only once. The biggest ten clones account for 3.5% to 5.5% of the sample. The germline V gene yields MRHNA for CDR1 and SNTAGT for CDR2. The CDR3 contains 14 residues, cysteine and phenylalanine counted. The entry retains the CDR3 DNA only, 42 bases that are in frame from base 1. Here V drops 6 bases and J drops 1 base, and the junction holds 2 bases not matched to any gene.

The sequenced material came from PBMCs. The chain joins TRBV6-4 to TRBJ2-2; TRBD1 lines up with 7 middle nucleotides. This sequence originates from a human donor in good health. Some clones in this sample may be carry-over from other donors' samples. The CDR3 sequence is CASRTGLNTGELFF. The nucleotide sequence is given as TGTGCCAGCAGGACAGGGTTGAACACCGGGGAGCTGTTTTTT.